The sequence of this T cell receptor (beta chain) was determined in a study of blood T cell repertoires in COVID-19. Sequencing used immunoSEQ multiplex PCR; TCRdb keeps in-frame clones, though not all of them. The table lists some 230,000 clones, about 80% of them singletons. Sequenced input: PBMCs or T cells enriched from blood (not recorded which). This receptor was obtained from a man between 40 and 49 years old who had recovered from COVID-19.

The CDR3 protein is CASSGDRFYGYTF. The CDR3 nucleotides are TGCGCCAGCAGCGGTGACAGGTTCTATGGCTACACCTTC. The chain joins TRBV5-1 to TRBJ1-2; D possibly corresponds to TRBD1 (6 bases). There are 13 residues in the CDR3. The V gene lost 4 bases and the J gene lost 4 bases, with 11 bases spanning the gap. CDR1 and CDR2 from the germline V gene are SGHRS and YFSETQ.